Presented here are 12 T cell receptor beta chains from one specimen sequenced in a study of tumor and adjacent non-tumor tissue in lung cancer. TCRbeta libraries were built with three rounds of nested PCR, modified from ARM-PCR. MiXCR was run by TCRdb on the multiplex PCR reads, yielding one entry per CDR3 protein. The sample contains approximately 140,000 distinct CDR3 sequences, around 61% of which appear only once. The template was RNA from unsorted bulk tissue. Material for sequencing was lung tumor tissue. The receptors derive from a man aged 60 to 69 with small cell lung cancer.

This chain uses TRBV11-2 with TRBJ2-1; the match to TRBD2 covers 12 bases. J gave up 8 bases and V 5 bases, and 4 bases lay outside the gene matches. Germline assignment: CDR1 SGHAT and CDR2 FQNNGV. This CDR3 comprises 14 residues. The CDR3 loop is CASSLTSGGYEQFF. The CDR3 DNA reads as TGTGCCAGCAGCCTTACTAGCGGGGGGTATGAGCAGTTCTTC.

This clonotype was seen ten or more times. The J gene is TRBJ2-1, the V gene TRBV11-3; D is unclear. This CDR3 spans 13 amino acids. The germline V gene has CDR1 SGHNT and CDR2 YENEEA. V was cut by 6 bases and J by 8 bases, with 14 bases left in between. The CDR3 reads CASSQVLNDEQFF. The CDR3 DNA follows: TGTGCCAGCAGTCAAGTCCTTAACGATGAGCAGTTCTTC.

With regard to this clonotype: The junction differs from germline at one of its ends, possibly a read error. This chain uses TRBV20-1 with TRBJ2-4; D is unresolved. Germline CDR1 and CDR2: DFQATT and SNEGSKA (reference sequence). The CDR3 runs 13 residues. CDR3 DNA sequence: TGCAGTGCTCTTAACTTAGCCAATAACATTCGGTACTTC. This translates into CSALNLANNIRYF.

This chain joins TRBV20-1 and TRBJ2-5, with 9 nucleotides matching TRBD2. J was trimmed by 3 bases and V by 4 bases; bases with no gene match: 6. CDR1 and CDR2 (germline): DFQATT, SNEGSKA (reference sequence). The CDR3 runs 14 residues. CDR3 protein: CSAIWTSVKETQYF. CDR3 nucleotide sequence: TGCAGTGCTATCTGGACTAGCGTAAAAGAGACCCAGTACTTC.

The CDR3 loop is CAWRPRTGLVETQYF. In DNA, the CDR3 is TGTGCCTGGAGACCCCGGACAGGGTTAGTGGAGACCCAGTACTTC. The chain links TRBV30 to TRBJ2-5; 8 bases line up with TRBD1. The CDR3 is 15 residues long. V lost 3 bases to trimming and J lost 5 bases; unmatched junction nucleotides: 11. CDR1 is GTSNPN, CDR2 SVGIG, per germline (reference sequence).

This clonotype was recorded once. A read error may account for a junction end that differs from germline. V and J are TRBV20-1 and TRBJ1-2; the D is unclear. The CDR3 is 12 residues long. In germline, CDR1 is DFQATT, CDR2 SNEGSKA (reference sequence). The CDR3 reads CSAQDRAGGYTF. In DNA form, the CDR3 reads TGTAGTGCTCAGGACCGAGCGGGCGGCTACACCTTC.

With respect to this clonotype: It may be a read error: a sequence one base away is much more abundant. This chain uses TRBV4-1 with TRBJ2-2, with TRBD2 matching over 7 bases. V was pared by 4 bases and J by 8 bases, with 22 bases of the junction left unmatched. The CDR3 contains 19 residues. Germline V gene sequence: CDR1 MGHRA, CDR2 YSYEKL. CDR3 sequence reads: CASSPPPQGSAGASGELFF. Here the CDR3 DNA reads TGCGCCAGCAGCCCACCCCCCCAGGGATCGGCGGGAGCGTCAGGGGAGCTGTTTTTT.

Turning to this clonotype: The junction departs from the called germline gene at one end, perhaps through a read error. The rearrangement joins TRBV11-3 to TRBJ2-1; 10 bases agree with TRBD1. This CDR3 has 24 residues. Germline V CDR1 and CDR2: SGHNT, YENEEA. The CDR3 loop is CVSSPGFPIYSGTGVPSSYNKQFF. The CDR3 DNA reads TGTGTCAGCAGCCCCGGGTTCCCGATCTACTCCGGGACAGGGGTCCCAAGCTCCTACAATAAGCAGTTCTTC.

About this clonotype: The junction shows a germline mismatch at one end, possibly a read error. The chain has TRBV4-2 and TRBJ2-3, with D unresolved. The CDR3 spans 16 residues. Germline V gives CDR1 LGHNA, CDR2 YNFKEQ. The CDR3 loop reads CAISQCWSFSTDTQYF. Here the CDR3 DNA reads TGTGCCATCAGCCAATGTTGGTCCTTTAGTACAGATACGCAGTATTTT.

In the case of this clonotype: A junction boundary mismatches the germline segment, possibly from a read error. The chain uses TRBV4-2 and TRBJ2-3; tentatively, D is TRBD2 (5 bases). CDR1 LGHNA and CDR2 YNFKEQ come from the germline V gene. The CDR3 totals 16 residues. Written as DNA, the CDR3 is TGTGCCAGCAGCCAGCTAGCCCGCTGGAACACAGATATGCAGTATTTT. This encodes CASSQLARWNTDMQYF.

Concerning this clonotype: Germline is not matched at one junction end, which may reflect a read error. This chain's CDR3 is CSVREPGGSYNEQFF. The CDR3 DNA follows: TGCAGTGTTCGCGAGCCGGGGGGGTCCTACAATGAGCAATTCTTC. The chain carries TRBV20-1 and TRBJ2-1, with 8 positions matching TRBD2. CDR1 is DFQATT, CDR2 SNEGSKA, per germline (reference sequence). The CDR3 totals 15 residues.

This clonotype was observed a few times. This rearrangement joins TRBV20-1 to TRBJ2-1; possibly TRBD2 for D (5 bases). The CDR3 is 13 amino acids. Germline V gives CDR1 DFQATT, CDR2 SNEGSKA (reference sequence). Trimming stripped 0 bases from V and 9 bases from J, with 12 bases between. The CDR3 coding sequence is TGCAGTGCTAGAGACACGGCCCGGGGTGAGCAGTTCTTC. The encoded protein is CSARDTARGEQFF.